This TCR beta chain emerged from a study of T-cell memory formation after mild COVID-19. The CDR3 runs to 15 residues. The germline V and J ends were trimmed by 5 bases and 5 bases, with 17 bases remaining between them. The germline gives CDR1 LNHDA, CDR2 SQIVND (reference sequence). TCRdb redid the calling of the 5' RACE reads with MiXCR, one entry per CDR3 protein. The table lists almost 550,000 distinct CDR3 sequences, over 20% of them singletons. The TCR was taken from an adult woman who had mild COVID-19 (a few samples of this study predate the infection). Cell type and time point are not known. The genes are TRBV19 and TRBJ2-3; D may match TRBD1 or TRBD2 (5 bases each). Sequencing input: PBMCs or a T cell subset sorted from them (not recorded which). CDR3 region: CASSARDGVRDTQYF. Written as DNA, the CDR3 is TGTGCCAGTAGTGCCCGGGACGGGGTGCGAGATACGCAGTATTTT.